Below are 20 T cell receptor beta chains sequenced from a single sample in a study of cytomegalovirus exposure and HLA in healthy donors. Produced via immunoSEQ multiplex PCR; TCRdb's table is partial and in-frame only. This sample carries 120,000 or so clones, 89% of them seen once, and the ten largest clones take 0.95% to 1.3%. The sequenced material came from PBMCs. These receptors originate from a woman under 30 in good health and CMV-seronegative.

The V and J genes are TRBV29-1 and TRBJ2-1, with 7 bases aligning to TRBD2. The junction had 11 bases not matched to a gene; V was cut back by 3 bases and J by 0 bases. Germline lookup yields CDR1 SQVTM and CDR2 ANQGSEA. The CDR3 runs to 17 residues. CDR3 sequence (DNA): TGCAGCGTTGAGGAGGGTTCTAGCGGTACCTCCTACAATGAGCAGTTCTTC. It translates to CSVEEGSSGTSYNEQFF.

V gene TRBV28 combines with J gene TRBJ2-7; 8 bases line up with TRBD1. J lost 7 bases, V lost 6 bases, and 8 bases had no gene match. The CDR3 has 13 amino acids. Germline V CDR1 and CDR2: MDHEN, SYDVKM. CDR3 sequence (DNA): TGTGCCAGCAGAAAGACAGGGGAGAGGGAGCAGTACTTC. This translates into CASRKTGEREQYF.

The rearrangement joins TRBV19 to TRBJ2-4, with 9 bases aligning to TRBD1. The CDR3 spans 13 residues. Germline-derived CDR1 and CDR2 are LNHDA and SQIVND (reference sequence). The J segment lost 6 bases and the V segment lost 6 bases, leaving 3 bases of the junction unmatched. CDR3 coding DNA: TGTGCCAGTAGGGGACAGGGCCGAAACATTCAGTACTTC. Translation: CASRGQGRNIQYF.

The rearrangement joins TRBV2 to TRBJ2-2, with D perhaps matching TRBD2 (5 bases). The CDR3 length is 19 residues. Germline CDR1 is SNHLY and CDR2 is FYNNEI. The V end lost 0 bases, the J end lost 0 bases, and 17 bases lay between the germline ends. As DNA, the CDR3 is TGTGCCAGCAGTGAAGCTGGGCGGGTCGTAACCTCGAACACCGGGGAGCTGTTTTTT. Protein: CASSEAGRVVTSNTGELFF. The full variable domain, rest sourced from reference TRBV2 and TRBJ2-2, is EPEVTQTPSHQVTQMGQEVILRCVPISNHLYFYWYRQILGQKVEFLVSFYNNEISEKSEIFDDQFSVERPDGSNFTLKIRSTKLEDSAMYFCASSEAGRVVTSNTGELFFGEGSRLTVL.

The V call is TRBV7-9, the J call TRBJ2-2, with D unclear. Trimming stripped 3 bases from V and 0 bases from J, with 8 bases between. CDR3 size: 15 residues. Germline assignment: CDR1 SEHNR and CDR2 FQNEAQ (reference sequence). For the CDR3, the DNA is TGTGCCAGCAGCTTGATGGAGCCGAACACCGGGGAGCTGTTTTTT. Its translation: CASSLMEPNTGELFF.

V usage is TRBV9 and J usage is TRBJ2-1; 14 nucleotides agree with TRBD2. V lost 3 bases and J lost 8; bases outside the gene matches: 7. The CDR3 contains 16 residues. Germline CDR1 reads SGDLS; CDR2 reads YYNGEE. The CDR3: CASSGLAGGLGDEQFF. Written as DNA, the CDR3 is TGTGCCAGCAGCGGACTAGCGGGAGGGCTGGGTGATGAGCAGTTCTTC.

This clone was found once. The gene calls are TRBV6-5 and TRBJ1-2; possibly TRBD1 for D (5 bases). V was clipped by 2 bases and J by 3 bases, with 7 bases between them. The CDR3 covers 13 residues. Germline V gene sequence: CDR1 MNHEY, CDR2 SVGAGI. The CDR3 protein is CASSYDRHYGYTF. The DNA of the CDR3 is TGTGCCAGCAGTTACGACAGACACTATGGCTACACCTTC.

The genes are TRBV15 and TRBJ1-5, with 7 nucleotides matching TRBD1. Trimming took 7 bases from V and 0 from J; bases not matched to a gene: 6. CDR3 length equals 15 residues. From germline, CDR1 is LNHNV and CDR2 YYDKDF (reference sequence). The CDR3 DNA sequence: TGTGCCACCAAAGGGGGCGGGTATAGCAATCAGCCCCAGCATTTT. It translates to CATKGGGYSNQPQHF.

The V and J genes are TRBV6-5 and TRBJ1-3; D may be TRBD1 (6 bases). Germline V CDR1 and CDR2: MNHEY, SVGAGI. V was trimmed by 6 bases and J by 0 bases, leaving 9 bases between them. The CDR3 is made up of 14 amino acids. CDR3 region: CASSRTASGNTIYF. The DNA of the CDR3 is TGTGCCAGCAGCCGGACAGCCTCTGGAAACACCATATATTTT.

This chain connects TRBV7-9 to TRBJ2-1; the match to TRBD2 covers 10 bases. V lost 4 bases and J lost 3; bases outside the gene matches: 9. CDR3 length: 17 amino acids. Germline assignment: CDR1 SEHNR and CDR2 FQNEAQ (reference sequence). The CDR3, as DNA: TGTGCCAGCAGCTCCGCCACTAGCGGGGAAATCTACAATGAGCAGTTCTTC. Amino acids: CASSSATSGEIYNEQFF.

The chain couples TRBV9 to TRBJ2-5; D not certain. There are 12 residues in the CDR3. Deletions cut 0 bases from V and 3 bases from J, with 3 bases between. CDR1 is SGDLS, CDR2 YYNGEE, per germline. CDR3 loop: CASSVAEETQYF. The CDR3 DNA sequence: TGTGCCAGCAGCGTAGCGGAAGAGACCCAGTACTTC.

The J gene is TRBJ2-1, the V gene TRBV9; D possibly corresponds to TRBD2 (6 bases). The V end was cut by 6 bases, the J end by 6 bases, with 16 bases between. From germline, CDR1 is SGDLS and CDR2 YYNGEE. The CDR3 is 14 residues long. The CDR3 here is CASTGGVGPNEQFF. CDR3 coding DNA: TGTGCCAGCACTGGCGGGGTGGGTCCCAATGAGCAGTTCTTC.

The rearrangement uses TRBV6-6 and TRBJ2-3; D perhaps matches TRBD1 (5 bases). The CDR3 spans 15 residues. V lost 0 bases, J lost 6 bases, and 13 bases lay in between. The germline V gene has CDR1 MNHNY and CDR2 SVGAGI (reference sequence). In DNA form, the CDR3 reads TGTGCCAGCAGTTACTCGGGCGAAGGGGTTGATACGCAGTATTTT. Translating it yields CASSYSGEGVDTQYF.

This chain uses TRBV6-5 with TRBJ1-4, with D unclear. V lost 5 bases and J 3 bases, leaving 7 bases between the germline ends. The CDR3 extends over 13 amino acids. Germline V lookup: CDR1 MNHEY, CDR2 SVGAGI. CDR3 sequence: CASSPTSNEKLFF. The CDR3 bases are TGTGCCAGCAGTCCCACTTCTAATGAAAAACTGTTTTTT.

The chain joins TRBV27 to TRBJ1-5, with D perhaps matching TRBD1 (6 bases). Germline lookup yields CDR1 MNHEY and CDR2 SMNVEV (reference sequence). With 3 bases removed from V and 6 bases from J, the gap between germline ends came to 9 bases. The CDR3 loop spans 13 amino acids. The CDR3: CASSFRGAQPQHF. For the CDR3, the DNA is TGTGCCAGCAGTTTTCGGGGGGCTCAGCCCCAGCATTTT.

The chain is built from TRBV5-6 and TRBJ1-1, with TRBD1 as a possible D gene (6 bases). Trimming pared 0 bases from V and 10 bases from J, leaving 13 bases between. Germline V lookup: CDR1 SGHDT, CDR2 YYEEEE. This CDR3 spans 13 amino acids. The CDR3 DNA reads TGTGCCAGCAGCTTGGAAGGGGGATGGGGAGCTTTCTTT. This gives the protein CASSLEGGWGAFF.

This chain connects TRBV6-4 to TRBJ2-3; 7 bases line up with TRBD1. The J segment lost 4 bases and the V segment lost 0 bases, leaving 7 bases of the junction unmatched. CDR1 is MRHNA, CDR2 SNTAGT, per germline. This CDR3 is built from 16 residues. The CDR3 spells CASSDSGGDGSDTQYF. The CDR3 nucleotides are TGTGCCAGCAGTGACTCAGGGGGCGATGGCTCAGATACGCAGTATTTT.

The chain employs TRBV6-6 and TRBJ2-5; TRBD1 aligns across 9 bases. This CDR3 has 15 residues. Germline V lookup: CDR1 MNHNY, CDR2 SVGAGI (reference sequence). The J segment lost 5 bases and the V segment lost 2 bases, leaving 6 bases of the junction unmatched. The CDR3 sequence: CASSYPGQGNETQYF. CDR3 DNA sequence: TGTGCCAGCAGTTACCCCGGACAGGGGAACGAGACCCAGTACTTC.

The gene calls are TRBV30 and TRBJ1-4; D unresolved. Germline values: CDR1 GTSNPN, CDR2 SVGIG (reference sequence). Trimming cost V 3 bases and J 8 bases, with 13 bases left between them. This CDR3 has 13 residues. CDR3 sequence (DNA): TGTGCCTGGAGCCCAGGAGGGTCGGAAAAACTGTTTTTT. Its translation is CAWSPGGSEKLFF.

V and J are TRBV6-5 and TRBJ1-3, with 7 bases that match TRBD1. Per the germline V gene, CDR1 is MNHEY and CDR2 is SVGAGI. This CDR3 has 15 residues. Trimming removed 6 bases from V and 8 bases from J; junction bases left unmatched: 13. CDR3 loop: CASSPSGQALDTIYF. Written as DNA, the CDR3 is TGTGCCAGCAGCCCCTCCGGACAGGCCCTCGACACCATATATTTT.